This T cell receptor beta chain comes out of a study of T cell repertoires in cytomegalovirus infection. One entry per CDR3 protein, called by TCRdb with MiXCR from the reads. The sample holds hundreds of thousands of distinct CDR3 sequences, roughly 9.5% seen once. This clonotype has more than one count but fewer than ten. Its target is not known. The CDR3 has 15 amino acids. CDR1 is LGHDT, CDR2 YNNKEL, per germline (reference sequence). V lost 1 base to trimming and J lost 9 bases, with 18 bases between them. Study-wide findings and caveats: What dominated the ex vivo response were HLA-C-restricted CMV-specific TCR beta clonotypes.

The sequence was obtained from a human donor in good health (CMV status not recorded). Some clones in this sample may be carry-over from other donors' samples. The V gene is TRBV3-1, the J gene TRBJ2-5; D may correspond to TRBD1 or TRBD2 (5 bases each). Input material: PBMCs. The CDR3 sequence: CASSQGGPPLGAQYF. The DNA of the CDR3 is TGTGCCAGCAGCCAAGGGGGACCACCCCTTGGGGCCCAGTACTTC.